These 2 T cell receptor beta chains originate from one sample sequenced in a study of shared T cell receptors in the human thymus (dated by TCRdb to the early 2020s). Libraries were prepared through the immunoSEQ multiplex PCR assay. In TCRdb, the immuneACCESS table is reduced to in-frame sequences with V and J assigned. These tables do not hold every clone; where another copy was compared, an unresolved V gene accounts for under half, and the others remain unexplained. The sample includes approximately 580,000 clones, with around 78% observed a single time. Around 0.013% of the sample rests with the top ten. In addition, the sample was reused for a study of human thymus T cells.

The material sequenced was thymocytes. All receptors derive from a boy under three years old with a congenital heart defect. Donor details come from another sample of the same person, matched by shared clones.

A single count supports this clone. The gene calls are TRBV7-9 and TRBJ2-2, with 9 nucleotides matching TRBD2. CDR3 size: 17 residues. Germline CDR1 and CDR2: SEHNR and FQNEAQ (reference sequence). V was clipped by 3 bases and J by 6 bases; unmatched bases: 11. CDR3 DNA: TGTGCCAGCAGCTTCTCGATGGGGAGCGGGAGGTCCGGGGAGCTGTTTTTT. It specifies CASSFSMGSGRSGELFF.

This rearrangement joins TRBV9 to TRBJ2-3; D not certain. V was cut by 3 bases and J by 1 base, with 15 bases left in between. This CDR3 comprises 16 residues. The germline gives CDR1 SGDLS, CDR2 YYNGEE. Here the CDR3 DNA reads TGTGCCAGCAGCGCGCGACTCAATCCGGGCACAGATACGCAGTATTTT. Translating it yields CASSARLNPGTDTQYF.